These T cell receptor beta chains were read from a single sample in a study of molecular identifiers for immune sequencing clone quantification. TCRdb analysed the PCR reads with MiXCR anew, one entry per CDR3 protein. This table has some 590,000 distinct CDR3 sequences, 25% appearing once. Sequenced material: naive CD8+ T cells from blood, with Jurkat cell RNA spiked in. The source is a human donor in good health. Some libraries in this study had Jurkat cell RNA spiked in. CDR3s include the opening cysteine and the closing phenylalanine or tryptophan. The D gene is left open where the match is weak. A clone size is listed for some rows: how often the clone was seen (once, few, many), or a class if it is expanded.

TRBV7-2	TRBJ2-7	14	NA	TRBD1	TGTGCCAGCAGCGGAACAGGGGGAGTTTACGAGCAGTACTTC	CASSGTGGVYEQYF
TRBV9	TRBJ2-1	15	NA	TRBD2	TGTGCCAGCAGCGAAGGGACTAGCGGGGGCGATGAGCAGTTCTTC	CASSEGTSGGDEQFF
TRBV29-1	TRBJ2-7	13	many	TRBD1	TGCAGCCCTTGGACAGGGCCGACCTACGAGCAGTACTTC	CSPWTGPTYEQYF
TRBV24-1	TRBJ2-5	14	many	TRBD1	TGTGCCACCAGTGACCCTGGGACAGAAGAGACCCAGTACTTC	CATSDPGTEETQYF
TRBV4-1	TRBJ2-3	15	many	NA	TGCGCCAGCAGCCAATCAGGGAAGAGGGGGGATACGCAGTATTTT	CASSQSGKRGDTQYF
TRBV25-1	TRBJ2-7	13	many	NA	TGTGCCAGCAGTGAGCAGGAGGACTACGAGCAGTACTTC	CASSEQEDYEQYF
TRBV29-1	TRBJ2-2	15	many	NA	TGCAGCGTTGCGGATCCACGTAAGAACACCGGGGAGCTGTTTTTT	CSVADPRKNTGELFF
TRBV13	TRBJ2-1	15	NA	NA	TGTGCCAGCAGCCGAGCCCTTTCGCAGGTCAATGAGCAGTTCTTC	CASSRALSQVNEQFF
TRBV28	TRBJ1-5	15	many	NA	TGTGCCAGCAGTCCCCCGCAGGTGAGCAATCAGCCCCAGCATTTT	CASSPPQVSNQPQHF
TRBV7-3	TRBJ2-3	14	NA	TRBD1	TGTGCCAGCAGCCCAGAAGGGGGCACAGATCCGCCGTCTTTT	CASSPEGGTDPPSF
TRBV7-8	TRBJ1-3	15	few	NA	TGTGCCAGCAGCCCCAACAGGGCGGGAGGAAACACCATATATTTT	CASSPNRAGGNTIYF
TRBV6-2/TRBV6-3	TRBJ1-1	18	NA	TRBD1	TGTGCCAGCAGTTACTCTTCCGGGACAGGAGATCGAGACACTGAAGCCTTCTTT	CASSYSSGTGDRDTEAFF
TRBV6-2/TRBV6-3	TRBJ2-3	14	NA	TRBD1	TGTGCCAGCGGGCCGACAGGGTACACAGATACGCAGTATTTT	CASGPTGYTDTQYF
TRBV6-2/TRBV6-3	TRBJ2-1	13	NA	NA	TGTGCCAGCAGTTACGCCCCCAAGGCGTACGAGTTCTTC	CASSYAPKAYEFF
TRBV27	TRBJ1-2	13	NA	NA	TGTGCCAGCAGTTTCGGACGGAGCTATGGCTACACCTTC	CASSFGRSYGYTF
TRBV5-4	TRBJ2-5	17	many	TRBD1	TGTGCCAGCAGCTTACTCGGCCAGGGGGCAAACCAAGAGACCCAGTACTTC	CASSLLGQGANQETQYF
TRBV7-2	TRBJ2-3	16	many	TRBD2	TGTGCCAGCAGCACGGGACTAGCGGGGAGCACAGATACGCAGTATTTT	CASSTGLAGSTDTQYF
TRBV7-9	TRBJ2-7	15	few	TRBD1	TGTGCCAGCAGCTCAAGGGGGCGAAGCTCCTACGAGCAGTACTTC	CASSSRGRSSYEQYF
TRBV29-1	TRBJ1-2	14	NA	NA	TGCAGCGCCGTTCGGGAGACAGGTTTAGGTGGCTACACCTTC	CSAVRETGLGGYTF
TRBV10-3	TRBJ2-5	15	NA	NA	TGTGCCATCAGTGAGTCGATTGGATTTGGGGAGACCCAGTACTTC	CAISESIGFGETQYF
TRBV20-1	TRBJ2-7	14	few	NA	TGCAGTGCTATGAAATCCCGAGGGGGGTACGAGCAGTACTTC	CSAMKSRGGYEQYF
TRBV6-5	TRBJ2-7	13	NA	NA	TGTGCCAGCAGACCAAACGGAGGCTACGAGCAGTACTTC	CASRPNGGYEQYF
TRBV29-1	TRBJ2-7	14	NA	TRBD1	TGCAGCGTACAAGACAGGGGGGGAAAATACGAGCAGTACTTC	CSVQDRGGKYEQYF
TRBV27	TRBJ2-2	16	NA	NA	TGTGCCAGCAGTCCTACGACTAGTCCCGTCACCGGGGAGCTGTTTTTT	CASSPTTSPVTGELFF
TRBV4-3	TRBJ2-3	16	once	NA	TGCGCCCGCAGCCAAGTCGCCCGGGCTCGTCCAGATACGCAGTATTTT	CARSQVARARPDTQYF
TRBV6-5	TRBJ1-3	16	NA	NA	TGTGCCAGCGGTACCGGGACTTTTTTCAGCGGAAACACCATATACTTT	CASGTGTFFSGNTIYF
TRBV6-1	TRBJ1-6	18	NA	NA	TGTGCCAGCAGCGCCCGATCGGGGGTTGAATCCTATAATTCACCCCTCCACTTT	CASSARSGVESYNSPLHF
TRBV6-5	TRBJ2-1	18	few	TRBD2	TGTGCCAGCAGTTCCACCCCCACTAGCGGGGGAATCTACAATGAGCAGTTCTTC	CASSSTPTSGGIYNEQFF
TRBV2	TRBJ2-6	17	many	NA	TGTGCCAGCAGTGAATGGGCCATCGACTCTGGGGCCAACGTCCTGACTTTC	CASSEWAIDSGANVLTF
TRBV7-6	TRBJ2-7	16	few	TRBD1	TGTGCCAGCAGCCTCTCCCCGGGACAGGGGACCTACGAGCAGTACTTC	CASSLSPGQGTYEQYF
TRBV27	TRBJ1-6	13	few	NA	TGTGCCAGCAGTTGGGGGGGCGGCTCACCCCTCCACTTT	CASSWGGGSPLHF
TRBV19	TRBJ2-7	12	NA	NA	TGTGCCAGTAGCTCCGCGAGGGGCGAGCAGTACTTC	CASSSARGEQYF
TRBV27	TRBJ2-6	18	few	TRBD1	TGTGCCAGCAGTTCACCGGGACAGGAGAGCTCTGGGGCCAACGTCCTGACTTTC	CASSSPGQESSGANVLTF
TRBV28	TRBJ2-7	14	many	NA	TGTGCCAGCAGGACCCTTCCCGAGTCCTACGAGCAGTACTTC	CASRTLPESYEQYF
TRBV12-5	TRBJ2-2	12	many	NA	TGTGCTAGTGGTTTGTCCCCCGGGGAGCTGTTTTTT	CASGLSPGELFF
TRBV12-3/TRBV12-4	TRBJ2-1	15	few	NA	TGTGCCAGCAGTCCGCAGGGAGGCAGCTACAATGAGCAGTTCTTC	CASSPQGGSYNEQFF
TRBV5-1	TRBJ2-5	15	many	TRBD2	TGCGCCAGCAGCGGGACTAGCGGGACGGGGGAGACCCAGTACTTC	CASSGTSGTGETQYF
TRBV9	TRBJ1-6	15	few	NA	TGTGCCAGCAGCGTGGGATGGGGGACAAATTCACCCCTCCACTTT	CASSVGWGTNSPLHF
TRBV6-1	TRBJ1-5	15	NA	NA	TGTGCCAGCAGTGACAGGAAAAGTAGCAATCAGCCCCAGCATTTT	CASSDRKSSNQPQHF
TRBV12-3/TRBV12-4	TRBJ2-1	16	NA	TRBD2	TGTGCCAGCAGTCCCGGGACTAGCGGATTCTACAATGAGCAGTTCTTC	CASSPGTSGFYNEQFF
TRBV3-1	TRBJ2-7	13	many	NA	TGTGCCAGCAGCCCCCGGGGGTTGTTTGAGCAGTACTTC	CASSPRGLFEQYF
TRBV7-9	TRBJ2-5	17	once	NA	TGTGCCAGCAGCTTACTCAGGGTGGCGGTGGGGGAAGAGGCCCAGTACTTC	CASSLLRVAVGEEAQYF
TRBV27	TRBJ2-1	17	few	TRBD2	TGTGCCAGCAGTTCCACAGGGAGCGGGAGTTCCTACAATGAGCAGTTCTTC	CASSSTGSGSSYNEQFF
TRBV2	TRBJ2-5	14	many	NA	TGTGCCAGCAGTGAAAAGGTCGCGGTAGAGACCCAGTACTTC	CASSEKVAVETQYF
TRBV4-3	TRBJ1-1	17	many	NA	TGCGCCAGCAGCCAAGAAACCCCGACGGGGACGAACACTGAAGCTTTCTTT	CASSQETPTGTNTEAFF
TRBV19	TRBJ2-3	16	NA	NA	TGTCCCAGTACGACTAAGGGTGGGCCTGGGGGGGATACGCAGTATTTT	CPSTTKGGPGGDTQYF
TRBV19	TRBJ1-5	12	many	TRBD1	TGTGCCAGCACAGGGGGTAATCAGCCCCAGCATTTT	CASTGGNQPQHF
TRBV27	TRBJ1-5	15	few	NA	TGTGCCAGCAGCCCCACCTGGACAGAATATCAGCCCCAGCATTTT	CASSPTWTEYQPQHF
TRBV12-3/TRBV12-4	TRBJ2-5	12	NA	NA	TGTGCCAGCTCGCAGGGTATGGAGCCCCAGTACTTC	CASSQGMEPQYF
TRBV12-3/TRBV12-4	TRBJ2-1	15	NA	NA	TGTGCCAGCAGTTTCAGTATGAGCTCCTACAATGAGCAGTTCTTC	CASSFSMSSYNEQFF
TRBV23-1	TRBJ1-5	15	many	NA	TGCGCCAGCAGTCAATCACAAGTTCACAATCAGCCCCAGCATTTT	CASSQSQVHNQPQHF
TRBV9	TRBJ1-5	15	NA	NA	TGTGCCAGCAGCGAGCAGGGTTCCGGCAGTCAGCCCCAGCATTTT	CASSEQGSGSQPQHF